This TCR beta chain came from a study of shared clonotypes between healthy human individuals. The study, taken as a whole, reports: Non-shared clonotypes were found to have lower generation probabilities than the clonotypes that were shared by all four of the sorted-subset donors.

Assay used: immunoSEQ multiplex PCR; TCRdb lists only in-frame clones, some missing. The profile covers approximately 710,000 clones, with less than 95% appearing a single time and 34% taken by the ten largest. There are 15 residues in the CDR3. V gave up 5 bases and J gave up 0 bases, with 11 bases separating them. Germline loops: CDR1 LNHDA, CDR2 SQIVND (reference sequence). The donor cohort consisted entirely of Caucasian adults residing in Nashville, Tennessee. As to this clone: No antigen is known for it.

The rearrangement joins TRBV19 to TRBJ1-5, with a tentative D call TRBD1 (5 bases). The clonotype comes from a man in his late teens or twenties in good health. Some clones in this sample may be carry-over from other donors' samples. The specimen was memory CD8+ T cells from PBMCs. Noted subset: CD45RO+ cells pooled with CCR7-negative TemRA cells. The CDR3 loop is CASSLGRNSNQPQHF. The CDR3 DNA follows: TGTGCCAGTAGTCTGGGACGGAATAGCAATCAGCCCCAGCATTTT.